This T cell receptor (beta chain) was recorded in a study of a mutant IDH1 vaccine in newly diagnosed glioma. Study-level background: Treated individuals were roughly 62% male and roughly 40% female, averaging roughly 40 years of age.

Noted time point: week 47, end of study. One vaccine dose held 300 ug of mutant IDH1 20-mer peptide and came with topical imiquimod. Tumors from donors were new WHO grade 3 or 4 IDH1-mutant astrocytomas with ATRX loss. Assay used: immunoSEQ multiplex PCR; TCRdb lists only in-frame clones, some missing. The data contain 40,000 to 45,000 clones, approximately 79% of them singletons. Concerning this clone: The target antigen is unknown.

Broader study findings: Detectable vaccine-induced immune responses arose in around 92% of patients. Whatever changes occurred in top peripheral T cell clonotypes seemed unrelated to pseudoprogression.

The CDR3 sequence is 14 residues long. The germline gives CDR1 SGHRS, CDR2 YFSETQ. The V and J ends lost 1 base and 4 bases respectively, with 11 bases between them. The sequences come from PBMCs, collected from a glioma patient whose treatment included an IDH1 peptide vaccine. The sequence derives from a man aged 18 to 30 with glioma. Some clones in this sample may be carry-over from other donors' samples. This sequence joins TRBV5-1 and TRBJ1-2; D uncertain. The CDR3 sequence is CASSLSGVAYGYTF. CDR3 DNA: TGCGCCAGCAGCTTGAGTGGGGTTGCCTATGGCTACACCTTC.